This entry describes one T cell receptor beta chain. The antigen remains undetermined. The data belong to a study of blood T cells in healthy people across ages. Findings and caveats of the study: Without sorted subsets, naive and antigen-experienced compartments could not be conclusively compared. Strongly correlated with naive T cell percentage was TCR beta diversity.

The second PCR ran about 6 to 11 cycles with a sample-barcoded 5' primer and J-beta primers. TCRdb re-called the 5' RACE reads with MiXCR, one entry per CDR3 protein. The top ten clones hold roughly 10% of a sample with fewer than 2,000,000 distinct CDR3 sequences, about 31% of them seen once. Germline CDR1 DFQATT, CDR2 SNEGSKA (reference sequence). This CDR3 is 13 amino acids long. With 0 bases clipped from V and 8 bases from J, the junction kept 6 bases outside the gene matches. This clonotype was obtained from a woman in her twenties or thirties in good health. V gene TRBV20-1 combines with J gene TRBJ1-2, with TRBD1 matching 7 bases. The specimen sequenced was blood. The CDR3 region has the DNA TGCAGTGCTAGAGATTTGACAGGGCCCGGCTACACCTTC. It yields the protein CSARDLTGPGYTF.